These 8 T cell receptor beta chains were all obtained from the same sample, sequenced in a study of cytomegalovirus exposure and HLA in healthy donors. The PCR made use of 60 Vbeta and 13 Jbeta primers. Produced via immunoSEQ multiplex PCR; TCRdb's table is partial and in-frame only. The data hold some 150,000 clones, with almost 80% observed a single time. Sequences were obtained from PBMCs. The receptors come from a young woman in good health and CMV-seronegative.

This chain joins TRBV7-9 and TRBJ1-1; D is undetermined. Between the trimmed V and J ends, which lost 1 base and 6 bases, there was a span of 18 bases. Looked up from germline, CDR1 is SEHNR and CDR2 is FQNEAQ (reference sequence). The CDR3 totals 16 residues. The chain's CDR3 is CASSLGEQGGWAEAFF. In nucleotides, the CDR3 is TGTGCCAGCAGCTTAGGGGAGCAAGGAGGTTGGGCTGAAGCTTTCTTT.

The chain is built from TRBV25-1 and TRBJ2-3, with D perhaps matching TRBD1 (6 bases). From germline, CDR1 is MGHDK and CDR2 SYGVNS. V was pared by 4 bases and J by 0 bases, with 11 bases between. The CDR3 spans 15 residues. CDR3 residues: CASSARTASTDTQYF. In DNA form, the CDR3 reads TGTGCCAGCAGTGCACGGACAGCTAGCACAGATACGCAGTATTTT.

J is TRBJ1-2 and V is TRBV19; D is perhaps TRBD1 (6 bases). Germline assignment: CDR1 LNHDA and CDR2 SQIVND (reference sequence). This CDR3 is 13 amino acids long. The V end was cut by 6 bases, the J end by 4 bases, with 12 bases between. CDR3 coding DNA: TGTGCCAGTAGAGAGGCAGGGGTCTATGGCTACACCTTC. Translated: CASREAGVYGYTF.

This chain uses TRBV7-3 with TRBJ2-7, with D perhaps TRBD1 (5 bases). There are 13 residues in the CDR3. Germline V gene data show CDR1 as SGHTA and CDR2 as FQGTGA. With 5 bases removed from V and 5 bases from J, the gap between germline ends came to 13 bases. The CDR3: CASSPIQGHEQYF. As DNA, the CDR3 is TGTGCCAGCAGCCCGATTCAGGGCCACGAGCAGTACTTC.

The chain has TRBV27 and TRBJ2-7, with 8 bases lining up with TRBD1. The germline CDR1 and CDR2 sequences are MNHEY and SMNVEV (reference sequence). This CDR3 region has 14 residues. Germline trimming cut 2 bases from V and 2 bases from J; bases unmatched to any gene: 2. The CDR3 nucleotides read TGTGCCAGCAGTTTAATACAGGGGGCCTACGAGCAGTACTTC. Protein sequence: CASSLIQGAYEQYF.

The chain links TRBV7-8 to TRBJ1-2; maybe TRBD1 (5 bases). V lost 5 bases and J 3 bases, leaving 13 bases between the germline ends. The CDR3 is 14 residues long. CDR1 is SGHVS and CDR2 is FQNEAQ in the germline V gene. CDR3 in DNA: TGTGCCAGCAGCCTTGCAGGGATCGACTATGGCTACACCTTC. As protein: CASSLAGIDYGYTF.

J is TRBJ1-1 and V is TRBV13; TRBD1 matches at 9 bases. This CDR3 region has 15 residues. Germline V gives CDR1 PRHDT, CDR2 FYEKMQ (reference sequence). V was clipped by 3 bases and J by 1 base; unmatched bases: 3. In DNA form, the CDR3 reads TGTGCCAGCAGCTTCCGGGACAGGGCGAACACTGAAGCTTTCTTT. Its translation is CASSFRDRANTEAFF.

The chain combines TRBV6-1 with TRBJ2-3; no clear D. Trimming pared 4 bases from V and 2 bases from J, leaving 4 bases between. The CDR3 runs to 12 residues. Per the germline V gene, CDR1 is MNHNS and CDR2 is SASEGT. The CDR3 bases are TGTGCCAGCAGTGTTTACACAGATACGCAGTATTTT. Amino acid sequence: CASSVYTDTQYF.